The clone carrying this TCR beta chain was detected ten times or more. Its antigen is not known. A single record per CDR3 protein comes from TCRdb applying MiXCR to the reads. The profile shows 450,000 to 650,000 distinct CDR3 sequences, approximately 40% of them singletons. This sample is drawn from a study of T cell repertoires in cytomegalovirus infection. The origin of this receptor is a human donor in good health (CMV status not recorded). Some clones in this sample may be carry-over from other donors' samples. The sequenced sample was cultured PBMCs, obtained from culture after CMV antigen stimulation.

CDR3 protein: CASSSQVATNEKLFF. CDR3 DNA sequence: TGTGCCAGCAGCTCGCAGGTTGCAACTAATGAAAAACTGTTTTTT. This rearrangement joins TRBV7-2 to TRBJ1-4; the D is unclear. The CDR3 is 15 residues long. V lost 4 bases and J 0 bases, leaving 9 bases between the germline ends. Germline CDR1 and CDR2: SGHTA and FQGNSA.